This TCR beta chain stems from a study of T-cell memory formation after mild COVID-19. TCRdb called the 5' RACE reads again in MiXCR, with one record for every CDR3 protein. The table includes over 250,000 distinct CDR3 sequences, approximately 16% detected once. The CDR3 length is 13 residues. V lost 0 bases to trimming and J lost 2 bases, with 4 bases between them. CDR1 SGDLS and CDR2 YYNGEE come from the germline V gene. The TCR was taken from a man between 18 and 29 years old who had mild COVID-19 (a few samples of this study predate the infection). Cell type and time point are not known. The rearrangement joins TRBV9 to TRBJ2-3, with no clear D. Material for sequencing was PBMCs or a T cell subset sorted from them (not recorded which). The CDR3 loop reads CASSVGVTDTQYF. The CDR3, as DNA: TGTGCCAGCAGCGTAGGCGTCACAGATACGCAGTATTTT.